This TCR beta chain was found in a study of blood T cell repertoires in COVID-19. Study summary: COVID-19 samples collected from the United States, Italy and Spain covered acute and convalescent phases. T cells, B-cell-depleted T cells, or PBMCs provided the cDNA or gDNA that served as material.

This clone has just one count. Under the authors' procedure: Reference gene primer amplification yielded estimated nucleated cell counts. Here immunoSEQ multiplex PCR was the method, and the copy in TCRdb shows in-frame clones only, minus some. The V and J calls and the clone size are those of that table, but D and trimming were determined from the DNA. The data hold around 200,000 clones, with 65% to 80% observed a single time. Germline loops: CDR1 SGHDT, CDR2 YYEEEE. CDR3 size: 15 residues. V gave up 6 bases and J gave up 4 bases; unmatched junction bases: 8. The sequence came from a woman between 45 and 60 years old with acute or convalescent COVID-19. The V call is TRBV5-6, the J call TRBJ1-4; 8 bases align to TRBD1. The sample taken for sequencing was peripheral blood. The CDR3 DNA sequence: TGTGCCAGCACCAGGGGGCAGGGACTTAATGAAAAACTGTTTTTT. This translates into CASTRGQGLNEKLFF.